This T cell receptor beta chain was sequenced for a study of blood T cell repertoires in COVID-19. Overall study context: The cDNA or gDNA used as material had been derived from T cells, B-cell-depleted T cells, or PBMCs.

All recovered Cohort 3 donors got two negative PCRs, got clearance, or saw symptom resolution. Measured with immunoSEQ multiplex PCR; TCRdb has only the in-frame clones, and not every one. The repertoire holds about 220,000 clones, with 88% as singletons. Germline V gene lookup returns CDR1 SGHTA and CDR2 FQGNSA. V dropped 3 bases and J dropped 4; count of bases not matched to a gene: 3. The CDR3 contains 14 residues. This TCR was sampled from a woman in her 30s who had recovered from COVID-19. Sequenced input: PBMCs or T cells enriched from blood (not recorded which). V is TRBV7-2 and J is TRBJ2-1; 7 bases map to TRBD2. CDR3 in amino acids: CASSFGGVYNEQFF. In DNA, the CDR3 is TGTGCCAGCAGCTTTGGGGGGGTGTACAATGAGCAGTTCTTC. Full variable domain (rest looked up from reference TRBV7-2 and TRBJ2-1): GAGVSQSPSNKVTEKGKDVELRCDPISGHTALYWYRQSLGQGLEFLIYFQGNSAPDKSGLPSDRFSAERTGGSVSTLTIQRTQQEDSAVYLCASSFGGVYNEQFFGPGTRLTVL.